This passage covers 29 T cell receptor beta chains from one sample sequenced in a study of cytotoxic CD8 clonotypes in ibrutinib-treated CLL. Clones were read by immunoSEQ multiplex PCR, and TCRdb kept only the in-frame ones, dropping some. The sample comprises 15,000 to 20,000 clones, about 61% of which are singletons, and 25% rests with the top ten. The sequencing here drew on PBMCs, taken after 12 months of ibrutinib treatment. These receptors came from a human donor with chronic lymphocytic leukemia.

V usage is TRBV7-3 and J usage is TRBJ2-7; unclear D gene. V was trimmed by 4 bases and J by 2 bases, leaving 12 bases between them. Germline V gene lookup returns CDR1 SGHTA and CDR2 FQGTGA. The length of the CDR3 is 14 residues. The CDR3 DNA sequence: TGTGCCAGCAGCTCCCGACAAGACGCCTACGAGCAGTACTTC. Amino acids: CASSSRQDAYEQYF.

The chain employs TRBV30 and TRBJ1-2; TRBD1 matches at 9 bases. The CDR3 extends over 13 amino acids. Trimming at V came to 2 bases and at J to 7 bases, leaving 5 bases not matched to a gene. CDR1 and CDR2 from the germline V gene are GTSNPN and SVGIG (reference sequence). The CDR3 protein is CAWSRGQGSGYTF. The DNA for the CDR3 is TGTGCCTGGAGTCGGGGACAGGGAAGTGGCTACACCTTC.

The gene calls are TRBV28 and TRBJ1-1, with 11 bases lining up with TRBD1. This CDR3 spans 12 amino acids. CDR1 is MDHEN, CDR2 SYDVKM, per germline. The V gene end was trimmed by 11 bases and the J gene end by 4 bases; junction bases not matched to a gene: 3. The CDR3 DNA sequence: TGTGCCTGTGGGACAGGGGGCACTGAAGCTTTCTTT. Residues: CACGTGGTEAFF.

The chain joins TRBV27 to TRBJ2-3; TRBD2 aligns across 9 bases. CDR3 size: 16 residues. Germline CDR1 reads MNHEY; CDR2 reads SMNVEV (reference sequence). V lost 5 bases to trimming and J lost 6 bases; unmatched junction nucleotides: 12. The CDR3 is CASSPPLAGDWDTQYF. The CDR3 DNA is TGTGCCAGCAGTCCCCCCTTAGCGGGAGATTGGGATACGCAGTATTTT.

The chain links TRBV28 to TRBJ2-1, with 9 bases that match TRBD2. CDR3 length: 15 residues. V shed 3 bases and J 3 bases; nucleotides not matched to a gene: 3. Germline loops: CDR1 MDHEN, CDR2 SYDVKM. CDR3 region: CASSFASGDYNEQFF. CDR3 coding DNA: TGTGCCAGCAGTTTCGCTAGCGGGGACTACAATGAGCAGTTCTTC.

V gene TRBV28 combines with J gene TRBJ1-4; D is uncertain. Trimming took 6 bases from V and 0 from J, leaving 5 bases between them. The CDR3 has 13 residues. Germline CDR1 reads MDHEN; CDR2 reads SYDVKM. The CDR3 nucleotides are TGTGCCAGCAGGTATTCAACTAATGAAAAACTGTTTTTT. Its protein product is CASRYSTNEKLFF.

The chain has TRBV19 and TRBJ2-2; 10 nucleotides line up with TRBD1. The trim removed 5 bases at V and 4 bases at J, leaving 1 base unmatched. CDR3 length: 14 residues. Germline loops: CDR1 LNHDA, CDR2 SQIVND (reference sequence). The CDR3 protein is CASSGTGATGELFF. CDR3 in DNA: TGTGCCAGTAGTGGGACAGGGGCCACCGGGGAGCTGTTTTTT.

V usage is TRBV28 and J usage is TRBJ1-5, with a weak D call TRBD1 (6 bases). Germline CDR1 reads MDHEN; CDR2 reads SYDVKM. The CDR3 loop spans 17 amino acids. The ends were cut back, 3 bases at V and 7 bases at J, with 22 bases in the middle. As DNA, the CDR3 is TGTGCCAGCAGTTTCAATTTTGGGAGGGGGGGGCAGCAGCCCCAGCATTTT. As protein: CASSFNFGRGGQQPQHF.

This clone has a handful of counts. The rearrangement uses TRBV10-1 and TRBJ2-7, with 7 bases matching TRBD2. With V trimmed by 4 bases and J by 5 bases, 11 bases remained unmatched. CDR3 length equals 15 residues. In germline, CDR1 is WNHNN, CDR2 SYGVQD (reference sequence). The CDR3 sequence: CASSGEGGLEDEQYF. The CDR3 DNA is TGCGCCAGCAGTGGGGAGGGTGGGCTTGAGGACGAGCAGTACTTC.

The chain combines TRBV5-1 with TRBJ1-3; D not resolved. The V end was cut by 0 bases, the J end by 7 bases, with 11 bases between. CDR3 length: 14 amino acids. Germline CDR1 SGHRS, CDR2 YFSETQ. CDR3 in amino acids: CASSLGDWSNTIYF. The CDR3 region has the DNA TGCGCCAGCAGCTTGGGGGATTGGTCGAACACCATATATTTT.

This clone has just a few counts. The rearrangement links TRBV5-8 to TRBJ2-7; possible D gene TRBD1, 6 bases. Germline V gene lookup returns CDR1 SGHTS and CDR2 YDEGEE. The CDR3 consists of 13 residues. Trimming removed 4 bases at V and 0 bases at J, with 8 bases between. CDR3 loop: CASSRDTSYEQYF. CDR3 bases: TGTGCCAGCAGCCGGGACACCTCCTACGAGCAGTACTTC.

In its sample, this clone was seen a few times. This chain links TRBV28 with TRBJ1-4, with 8 bases aligning to TRBD1. Germline lookup yields CDR1 MDHEN and CDR2 SYDVKM. This CDR3 region has 16 residues. Trimming took 5 bases from V and 6 from J; bases not matched to a gene: 11. CDR3 in amino acids: CASSPPTTGADEKLFF. The CDR3 region has the DNA TGTGCCAGCAGTCCCCCTACGACAGGGGCGGATGAAAAACTGTTTTTT.

The J gene is TRBJ1-4, the V gene TRBV5-8; possible D gene TRBD1, 5 bases. Germline V gene lookup returns CDR1 SGHTS and CDR2 YDEGEE. V was trimmed by 4 bases and J by 0 bases, leaving 13 bases between them. CDR3 length equals 16 residues. The DNA for the CDR3 is TGTGCCAGCAGCCGGGGGGGGTCTGCAACTAATGAAAAACTGTTTTTT. Protein sequence: CASSRGGSATNEKLFF. Filled out from reference TRBV5-8 and TRBJ1-4, the complete variable domain reads EAGVTQSPTHLIKTRGQQATLRCSPISGHTSVYWYQQALGLGLQFLLWYDEGEERNRGNFPPRFSGRQFPNYSSELNVNALELEDSALYLCASSRGGSATNEKLFFGSGTQLSVL.

A few counts support this clone. J is TRBJ1-5 and V is TRBV25-1, with 11 bases matching TRBD1. Germline loops: CDR1 MGHDK, CDR2 SYGVNS. The V gene end was trimmed by 5 bases and the J gene end by 6 bases; junction bases not matched to a gene: 6. The CDR3 is 15 residues long. Here the CDR3 DNA reads TGTGCCAGCAGTCCTCCTGGACAGGGGGCTCAGCCCCAGCATTTT. Residues: CASSPPGQGAQPQHF.

The chain has TRBV7-3 and TRBJ2-1, with D possibly being TRBD2 (7 bases). The CDR3 spans 18 residues. V was trimmed by 1 base and J by 0 bases, leaving 16 bases between them. CDR1 is SGHTA, CDR2 FQGTGA, per germline. DNA of the CDR3: TGTGCCAGCAGCTTAAAGGGGGGGTTATCGAGCTCCTACAATGAGCAGTTCTTC. It is translated as CASSLKGGLSSSYNEQFF.

This clone was seen a single time. J is TRBJ1-1 and V is TRBV7-8; 8 nucleotides align to TRBD1. The V gene end was trimmed by 5 bases and the J gene end by 5 bases; junction bases not matched to a gene: 7. The CDR3 contains 14 residues. Germline V CDR1 and CDR2: SGHVS, FQNEAQ. In nucleotides, the CDR3 is TGTGCCAGCAGCACATACAGGGGGGGGACTGAAGCTTTCTTT. Translated: CASSTYRGGTEAFF.

The chain couples TRBV2 to TRBJ2-3, with 8 bases fitting TRBD2. Germline V gene sequence: CDR1 SNHLY, CDR2 FYNNEI. Trimming removed 3 bases from V and 3 bases from J; junction bases left unmatched: 5. This CDR3 comprises 15 residues. Here the CDR3 DNA reads TGTGCCAGCAGTGAGTCGCTAGCGGGTACAGATACGCAGTATTTT. It codes for CASSESLAGTDTQYF.

Only one count was recorded for this clone. This sequence joins TRBV30 and TRBJ2-3, with 12 bases aligning to TRBD2. J was trimmed by 3 bases and V by 4 bases; bases with no gene match: 5. The length of the CDR3 is 15 residues. CDR1 and CDR2 (germline): GTSNPN, SVGIG (reference sequence). The CDR3, as DNA: TGTGCCTGGACCACCGGGACTAGCGGGACAGATACGCAGTATTTT. Amino acids: CAWTTGTSGTDTQYF.

The table lists this clone with a few counts. This rearrangement joins TRBV29-1 to TRBJ2-2; 8 nucleotides match TRBD2. Germline V gives CDR1 SQVTM, CDR2 ANQGSEA. The CDR3 consists of 13 residues. The ends lost 7 bases at V and 6 bases at J; junction bases unmatched: 7. CDR3 sequence: CSATRTSSGELFF. The CDR3 bases are TGCAGCGCCACGAGGACTAGCTCCGGGGAGCTGTTTTTT.

This clone was counted a few times. The gene calls are TRBV19 and TRBJ1-5; a possible D gene is TRBD1 (6 bases). V lost 9 bases to trimming and J lost 3 bases, with 9 bases between them. CDR3 length: 12 amino acids. The germline V gene encodes CDR1 LNHDA and CDR2 SQIVND (reference sequence). The CDR3: CASRDNNQPQHF. For the CDR3, the DNA is TGTGCCAGCCGGGACAACAATCAGCCCCAGCATTTT.

This clone appeared a single time. The chain links TRBV6-4 to TRBJ2-3; a possible D gene is TRBD2 (5 bases). Germline lookup yields CDR1 MRHNA and CDR2 SNTAGT. V was cut by 0 bases and J by 1 base, with 8 bases left in between. The CDR3 extends over 15 amino acids. The CDR3, as DNA: TGTGCCAGCAGTGACTCGGCGGGCCGCACAGATACGCAGTATTTT. Its protein product is CASSDSAGRTDTQYF.

This clone is labeled large. This chain joins TRBV19 and TRBJ2-3; D not resolved. CDR3 length: 10 amino acids. The V gene lost 7 bases and the J gene lost 6 bases, with 5 bases spanning the gap. Germline V gene sequence: CDR1 LNHDA, CDR2 SQIVND (reference sequence). CDR3 DNA sequence: TGTGCCAGTATGGGGGATACGCAGTATTTT. This encodes CASMGDTQYF.

This clone has more than one count but fewer than ten. J is TRBJ1-4 and V is TRBV5-1, with D hard to call. The CDR3 runs 16 residues. Germline CDR1 and CDR2: SGHRS and YFSETQ. V lost 0 bases to trimming and J lost 0 bases, with 9 bases between them. Here the CDR3 DNA reads TGCGCCAGCAGCTTGGTATGGGGTGCAACTAATGAAAAACTGTTTTTT. It is translated as CASSLVWGATNEKLFF.

V and J are TRBV28 and TRBJ2-7, with 7 bases fitting TRBD2. From germline, CDR1 is MDHEN and CDR2 SYDVKM. With V trimmed by 4 bases and J by 2 bases, 8 bases remained unmatched. CDR3 length: 15 residues. The CDR3 sequence is CASSSLADSTYEQYF. For the CDR3, the DNA is TGTGCCAGCAGTTCCCTAGCGGACTCGACCTACGAGCAGTACTTC.

The chain carries TRBV6-6 and TRBJ1-5, with D hard to call. With 1 base removed from V and 1 base from J, the gap between germline ends came to 11 bases. The V gene's germline CDR1 is MNHNY and CDR2 SVGAGI (reference sequence). This CDR3 is 16 amino acids long. CDR3 nucleotide sequence: TGTGCCAGCAGTTACTGGATAGGGTCGAGCAATCAGCCCCAGCATTTT. Amino acids: CASSYWIGSSNQPQHF.

This clone was seen a few times. The chain employs TRBV18 and TRBJ2-2; D not resolved. Germline values: CDR1 KGHSH, CDR2 LQKENI. The V and J ends lost 2 bases and 5 bases respectively, with 15 bases between them. The CDR3 consists of 16 residues. This CDR3 is CASSPTAGAQTGELFF. CDR3 nucleotide sequence: TGTGCCAGCTCACCAACAGCTGGTGCGCAAACCGGGGAGCTGTTTTTT.

V and J are TRBV9 and TRBJ2-7; 8 bases map to TRBD2. In germline, CDR1 is SGDLS, CDR2 YYNGEE. The V and J ends lost 4 bases and 2 bases, in that order; junction bases with no gene match: 11. The CDR3 extends over 16 amino acids. CDR3 residues: CASSPHWGSGAYEQYF. CDR3 sequence (DNA): TGTGCCAGCAGCCCCCATTGGGGTAGCGGGGCCTACGAGCAGTACTTC.

This clone was observed a single time. This chain joins TRBV10-3 and TRBJ2-1; 9 nucleotides align to TRBD1. J gave up 5 bases and V 7 bases, and 6 bases lay outside the gene matches. The CDR3 is made up of 14 amino acids. Germline V gene data show CDR1 as ENHRY and CDR2 as SYGVKD. The CDR3 DNA follows: TGTGCCATCAATTGGGGACAGGGAAACAATGAGCAGTTCTTC. Amino acids: CAINWGQGNNEQFF.

The chain has TRBV5-1 and TRBJ2-5; D remains ambiguous. CDR1 and CDR2 from the germline V gene are SGHRS and YFSETQ. CDR3 size: 12 residues. Trimming shortened V by 0 bases and J by 5 bases, and 5 bases separated the two germline ends. The CDR3 loop reads CASSLDGETQYF. The DNA for the CDR3 is TGCGCCAGCAGCTTGGACGGGGAGACCCAGTACTTC. The variable domain in full, completed from reference TRBV5-1 and TRBJ2-5, reads KAGVTQTPRYLIKTRGQQVTLSCSPISGHRSVSWYQQTPGQGLQFLFEYFSETQRNKGNFPGRFSGRQFSNSRSEMNVSTLELGDSALYLCASSLDGETQYFGPGTRLLVL.